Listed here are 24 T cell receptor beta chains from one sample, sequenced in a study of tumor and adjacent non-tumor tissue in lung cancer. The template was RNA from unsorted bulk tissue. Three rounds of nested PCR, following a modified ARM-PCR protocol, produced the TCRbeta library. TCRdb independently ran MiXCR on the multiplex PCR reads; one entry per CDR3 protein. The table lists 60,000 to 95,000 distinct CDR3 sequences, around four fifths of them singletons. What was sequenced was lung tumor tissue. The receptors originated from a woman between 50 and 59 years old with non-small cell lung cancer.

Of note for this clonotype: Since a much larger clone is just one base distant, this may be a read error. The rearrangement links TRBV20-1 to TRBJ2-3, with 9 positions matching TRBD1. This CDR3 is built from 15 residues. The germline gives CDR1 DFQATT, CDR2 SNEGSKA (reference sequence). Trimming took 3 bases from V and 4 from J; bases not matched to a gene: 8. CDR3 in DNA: TGCAGTGCTAGTGGGGACAGGGTTATGGCAGATACGCAGTATTTT. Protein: CSASGDRVMADTQYF.

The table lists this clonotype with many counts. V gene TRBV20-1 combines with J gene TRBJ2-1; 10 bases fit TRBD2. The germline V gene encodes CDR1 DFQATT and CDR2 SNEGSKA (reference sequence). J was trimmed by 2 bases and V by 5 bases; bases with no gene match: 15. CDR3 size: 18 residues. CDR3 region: CSAFPGLAIIQTYNEQFF. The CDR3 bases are TGCAGTGCTTTTCCGGGACTAGCGATTATACAGACCTACAATGAGCAGTTCTTC.

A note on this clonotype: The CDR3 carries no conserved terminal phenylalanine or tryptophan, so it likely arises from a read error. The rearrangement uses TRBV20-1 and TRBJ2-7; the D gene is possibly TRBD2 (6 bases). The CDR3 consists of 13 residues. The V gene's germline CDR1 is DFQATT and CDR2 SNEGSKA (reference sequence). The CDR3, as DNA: TGCAGAGCTAGAGAGAGGGACTCTTACGAGCAGTACTCC. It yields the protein CRARERDSYEQYS.

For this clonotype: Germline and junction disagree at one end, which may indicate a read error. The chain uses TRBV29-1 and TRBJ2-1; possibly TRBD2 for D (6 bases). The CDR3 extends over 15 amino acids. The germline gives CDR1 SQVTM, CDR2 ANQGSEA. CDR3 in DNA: TGCAGCGTTGAACTATCCGGGAGCTCCTACTATGAGCAATTCTTC. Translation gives CSVELSGSSYYEQFF.

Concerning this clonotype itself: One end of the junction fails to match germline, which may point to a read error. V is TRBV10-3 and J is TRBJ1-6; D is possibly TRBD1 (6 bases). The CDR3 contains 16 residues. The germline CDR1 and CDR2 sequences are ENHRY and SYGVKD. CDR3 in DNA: TGCGCCATCAGTGAGCAGTATGAACAGGGCGGGTCACGCCTCCACTTT. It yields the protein CAISEQYEQGGSRLHF.

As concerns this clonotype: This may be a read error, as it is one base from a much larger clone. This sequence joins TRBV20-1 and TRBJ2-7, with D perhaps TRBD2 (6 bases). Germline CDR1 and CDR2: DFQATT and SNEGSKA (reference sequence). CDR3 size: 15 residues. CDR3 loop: CNANEQVWGAYEQYF. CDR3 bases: TGCAATGCAAATGAACAGGTCTGGGGGGCCTACGAGCAGTACTTC.

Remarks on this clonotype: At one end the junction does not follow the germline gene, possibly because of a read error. Here the CDR3 DNA reads TGTGCCAGCACCAGTGGGAGGATGTCCTACGAGAAGTACTTC. This gives the protein CASTSGRMSYEKYF. The chain combines TRBV6-5 with TRBJ2-7; TRBD2 is a possible D gene (6 bases). This CDR3 has 14 amino acids. Germline CDR1 MNHEY, CDR2 SVGAGI.

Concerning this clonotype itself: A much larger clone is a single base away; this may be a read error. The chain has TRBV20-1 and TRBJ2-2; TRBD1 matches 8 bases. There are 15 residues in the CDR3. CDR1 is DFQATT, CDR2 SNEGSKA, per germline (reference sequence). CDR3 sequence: CRASGQGARTGELFF. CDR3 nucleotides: TGCAGAGCCAGCGGGCAGGGGGCTCGGACCGGGGAGCTGTTTTTT.

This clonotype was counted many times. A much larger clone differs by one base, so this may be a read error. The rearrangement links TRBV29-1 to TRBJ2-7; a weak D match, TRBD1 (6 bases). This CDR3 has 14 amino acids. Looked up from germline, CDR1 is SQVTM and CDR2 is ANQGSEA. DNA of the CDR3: TGCAGCGTTGGCCTCAGACAGGTTTCCTACAAGCAGTACTTC. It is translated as CSVGLRQVSYKQYF.

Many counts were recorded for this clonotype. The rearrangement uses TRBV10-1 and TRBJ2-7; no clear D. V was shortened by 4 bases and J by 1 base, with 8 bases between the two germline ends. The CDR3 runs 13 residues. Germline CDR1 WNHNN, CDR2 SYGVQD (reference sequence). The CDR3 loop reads CASSAAGSYEQYF. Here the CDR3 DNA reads TGCGCCAGCAGTGCCGCAGGATCCTACGAGCAGTACTTC.

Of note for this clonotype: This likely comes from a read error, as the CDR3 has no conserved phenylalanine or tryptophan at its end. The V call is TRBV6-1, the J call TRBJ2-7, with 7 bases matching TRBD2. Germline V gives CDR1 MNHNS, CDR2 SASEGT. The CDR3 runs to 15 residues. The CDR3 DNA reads TGTGCCAGCAGTGTCGAGGGACTACCTTCCTGCGAGCAGTACCTC. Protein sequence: CASSVEGLPSCEQYL.

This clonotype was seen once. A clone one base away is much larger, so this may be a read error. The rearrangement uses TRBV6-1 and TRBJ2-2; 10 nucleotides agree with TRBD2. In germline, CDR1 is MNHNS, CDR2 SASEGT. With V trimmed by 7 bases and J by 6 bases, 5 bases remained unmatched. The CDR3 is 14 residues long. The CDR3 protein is CASNLAGDAGELFF. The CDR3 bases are TGTGCCAGCAATCTAGCGGGAGACGCCGGGGAGCTGTTTTTT.

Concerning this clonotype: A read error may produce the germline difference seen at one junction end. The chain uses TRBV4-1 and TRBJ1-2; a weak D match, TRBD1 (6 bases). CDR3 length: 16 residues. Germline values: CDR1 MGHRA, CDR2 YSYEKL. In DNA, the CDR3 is TGCGCCAGCAGCCAACAGACCGGGGGGCACATCTATGGCCACACCTTC. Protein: CASSQQTGGHIYGHTF.

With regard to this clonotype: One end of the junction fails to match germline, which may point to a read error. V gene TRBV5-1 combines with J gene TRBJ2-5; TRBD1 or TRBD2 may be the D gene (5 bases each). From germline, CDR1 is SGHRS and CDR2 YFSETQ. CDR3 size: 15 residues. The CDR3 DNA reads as TGCGCCAGCAGCATGTTGGGGACCCCACAAGAGACACAGTACTTC. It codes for CASSMLGTPQETQYF.

CDR3 in amino acids: CATVRGSGGTDTQYF. CDR3 coding DNA: TGTGCCACCGTTCGGGGCAGTGGGGGCACAGATACGCAGTATTTT. The chain carries TRBV10-3 and TRBJ2-3, with D perhaps TRBD1 or TRBD2 (5 bases each). The CDR3 has 15 residues. V lost 10 bases to trimming and J lost 1 base, with 18 bases between them. Germline lookup yields CDR1 ENHRY and CDR2 SYGVKD.

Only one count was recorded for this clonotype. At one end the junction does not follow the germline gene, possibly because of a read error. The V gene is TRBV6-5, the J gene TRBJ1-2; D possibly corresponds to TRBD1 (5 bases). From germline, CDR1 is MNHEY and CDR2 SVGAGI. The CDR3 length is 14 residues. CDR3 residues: CASSGPGWGYDYTF. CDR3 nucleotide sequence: TGTGCCAGCAGCGGGCCAGGGTGGGGCTATGACTACACATTC.

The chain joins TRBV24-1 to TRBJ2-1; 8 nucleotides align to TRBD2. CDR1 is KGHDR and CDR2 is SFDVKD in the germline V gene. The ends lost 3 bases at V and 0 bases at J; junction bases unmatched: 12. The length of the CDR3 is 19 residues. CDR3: CATSDTPGLVGSSYNEQFF. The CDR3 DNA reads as TGTGCCACCAGTGATACTCCGGGACTAGTGGGCAGCTCCTACAATGAGCAGTTCTTC.

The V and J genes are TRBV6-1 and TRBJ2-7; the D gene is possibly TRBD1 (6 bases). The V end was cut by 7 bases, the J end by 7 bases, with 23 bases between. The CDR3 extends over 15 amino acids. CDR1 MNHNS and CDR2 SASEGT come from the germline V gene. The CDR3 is CASNDPPSRGREQYF. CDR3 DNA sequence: TGTGCCAGCAATGACCCTCCGAGCAGGGGAAGGGAGCAGTACTTC.

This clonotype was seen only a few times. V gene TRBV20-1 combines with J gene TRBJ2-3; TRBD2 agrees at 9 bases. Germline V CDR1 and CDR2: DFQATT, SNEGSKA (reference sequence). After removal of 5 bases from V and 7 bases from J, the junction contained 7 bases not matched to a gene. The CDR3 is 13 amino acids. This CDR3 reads CSACRTSDYTQYF. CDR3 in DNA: TGCAGTGCTTGCCGGACTAGCGATTATACGCAGTATTTT.

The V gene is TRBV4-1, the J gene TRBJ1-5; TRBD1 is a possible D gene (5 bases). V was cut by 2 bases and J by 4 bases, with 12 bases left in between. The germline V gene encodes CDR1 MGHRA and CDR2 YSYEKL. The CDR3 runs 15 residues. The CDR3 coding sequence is TGCGCCAGCAGCCAAACGGGGCAGGTGAATCAGCCCCAGCATTTT. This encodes CASSQTGQVNQPQHF.

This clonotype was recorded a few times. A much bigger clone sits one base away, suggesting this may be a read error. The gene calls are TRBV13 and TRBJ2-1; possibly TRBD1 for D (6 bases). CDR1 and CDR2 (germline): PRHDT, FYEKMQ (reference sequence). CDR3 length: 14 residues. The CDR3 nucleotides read TGTGTCAGCAAAAGACAGGAGGCCCTACATGAGCAGTTCTTC. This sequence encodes CVSKRQEALHEQFF.

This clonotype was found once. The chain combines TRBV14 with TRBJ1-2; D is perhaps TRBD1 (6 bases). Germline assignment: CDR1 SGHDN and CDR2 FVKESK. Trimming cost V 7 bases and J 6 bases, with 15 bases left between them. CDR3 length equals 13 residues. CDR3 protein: CASIQGTADGYTF. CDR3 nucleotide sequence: TGTGCCAGCATCCAGGGGACGGCGGATGGCTACACCTTC.

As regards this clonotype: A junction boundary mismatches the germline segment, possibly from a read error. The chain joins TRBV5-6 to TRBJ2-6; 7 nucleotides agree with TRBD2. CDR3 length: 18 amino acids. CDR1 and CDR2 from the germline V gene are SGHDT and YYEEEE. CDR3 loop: CTSSLLSAGVGGANVPTF. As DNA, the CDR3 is TGTACCAGCAGCTTGTTGTCGGCGGGAGTGGGTGGGGCCAACGTCCCGACTTTC.

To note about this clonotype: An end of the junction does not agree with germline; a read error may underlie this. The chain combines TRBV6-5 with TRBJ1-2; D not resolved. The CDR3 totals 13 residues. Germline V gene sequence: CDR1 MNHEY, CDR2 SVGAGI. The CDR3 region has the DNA TGTGCTAGCAGTCGGCAAGTTAACTATGGCTACACCTTC. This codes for CASSRQVNYGYTF.